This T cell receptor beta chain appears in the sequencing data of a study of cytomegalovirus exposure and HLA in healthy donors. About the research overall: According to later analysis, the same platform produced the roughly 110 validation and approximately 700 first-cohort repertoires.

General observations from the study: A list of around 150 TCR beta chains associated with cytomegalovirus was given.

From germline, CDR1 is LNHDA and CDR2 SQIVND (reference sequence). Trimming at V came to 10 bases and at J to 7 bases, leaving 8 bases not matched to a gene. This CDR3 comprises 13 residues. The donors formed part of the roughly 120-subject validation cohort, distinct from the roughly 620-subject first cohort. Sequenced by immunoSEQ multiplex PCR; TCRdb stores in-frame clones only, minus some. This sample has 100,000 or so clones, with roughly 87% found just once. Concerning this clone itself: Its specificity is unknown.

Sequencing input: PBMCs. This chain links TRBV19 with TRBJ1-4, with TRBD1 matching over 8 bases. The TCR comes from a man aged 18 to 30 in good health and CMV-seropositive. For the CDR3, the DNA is TGTGCCACTCAGGGGGCGCGCATTGAAAAACTGTTTTTT. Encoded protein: CATQGARIEKLFF.